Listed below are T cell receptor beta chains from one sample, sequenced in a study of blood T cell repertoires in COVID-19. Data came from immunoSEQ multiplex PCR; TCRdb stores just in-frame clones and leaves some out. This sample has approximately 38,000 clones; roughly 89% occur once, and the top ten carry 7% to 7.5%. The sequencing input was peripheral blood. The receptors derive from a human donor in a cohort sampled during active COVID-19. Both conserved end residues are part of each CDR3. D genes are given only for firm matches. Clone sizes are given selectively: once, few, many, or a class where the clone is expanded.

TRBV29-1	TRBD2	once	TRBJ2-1	CSVEGLAGSSYNEQFF	TGCAGCGTTGAAGGCCTAGCGGGAAGCTCCTACAATGAGCAGTTCTTC
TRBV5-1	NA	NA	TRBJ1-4	CASSSYEGVNEKLFF	TGCGCCAGCAGCTCCTACGAGGGTGTGAATGAAAAACTGTTTTTT
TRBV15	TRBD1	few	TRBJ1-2	CATSRARTGIYGYTF	TGTGCCACCAGCAGAGCCCGGACAGGGATCTATGGCTACACCTTC
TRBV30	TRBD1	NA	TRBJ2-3	CAWSLQGVTQYF	TGTGCCTGGAGCCTACAGGGGGTAACGCAGTATTTT
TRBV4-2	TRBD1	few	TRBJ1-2	CASSQAVRTGITTGYTF	TGTGCCAGCAGCCAAGCCGTCAGGACAGGCATTACCACAGGCTACACCTTC
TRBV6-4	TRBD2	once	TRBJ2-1	CASSSGLAGGGNEQFF	TGTGCCAGCAGCTCGGGACTAGCGGGAGGGGGCAATGAGCAGTTCTTC
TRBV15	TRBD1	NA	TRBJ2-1	CATSRGGTGVDEQFF	TGTGCCACCAGCAGAGGGGGGACAGGGGTTGATGAGCAGTTCTTC
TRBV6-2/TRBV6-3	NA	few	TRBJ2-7	CASSYIPNSQQYF	TGTGCCAGCAGTTACATCCCTAACAGTCAGCAGTACTTC
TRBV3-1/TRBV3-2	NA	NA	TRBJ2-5	CASSRTGETQYF	TGTGCCAGCAGCCGAACGGGAGAGACCCAGTACTTC
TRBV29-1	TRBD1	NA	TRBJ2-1	CSVDLGQGNEQFF	TGCAGCGTTGATTTGGGACAGGGGAATGAGCAGTTCTTC
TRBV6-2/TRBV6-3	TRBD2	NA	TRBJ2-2	CASSLSRGAGELFF	TGTGCCAGCAGTTTATCACGGGGGGCCGGGGAGCTGTTTTTT
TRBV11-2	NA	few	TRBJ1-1	CASSLEGGGRGTEAFF	TGTGCCAGCAGCTTAGAGGGCGGGGGGCGCGGCACTGAAGCTTTCTTT
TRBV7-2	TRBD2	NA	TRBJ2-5	CASSPLGLAGTDF	TGTGCCAGCAGCCCTTTGGGACTAGCGGGGACCGACTTC